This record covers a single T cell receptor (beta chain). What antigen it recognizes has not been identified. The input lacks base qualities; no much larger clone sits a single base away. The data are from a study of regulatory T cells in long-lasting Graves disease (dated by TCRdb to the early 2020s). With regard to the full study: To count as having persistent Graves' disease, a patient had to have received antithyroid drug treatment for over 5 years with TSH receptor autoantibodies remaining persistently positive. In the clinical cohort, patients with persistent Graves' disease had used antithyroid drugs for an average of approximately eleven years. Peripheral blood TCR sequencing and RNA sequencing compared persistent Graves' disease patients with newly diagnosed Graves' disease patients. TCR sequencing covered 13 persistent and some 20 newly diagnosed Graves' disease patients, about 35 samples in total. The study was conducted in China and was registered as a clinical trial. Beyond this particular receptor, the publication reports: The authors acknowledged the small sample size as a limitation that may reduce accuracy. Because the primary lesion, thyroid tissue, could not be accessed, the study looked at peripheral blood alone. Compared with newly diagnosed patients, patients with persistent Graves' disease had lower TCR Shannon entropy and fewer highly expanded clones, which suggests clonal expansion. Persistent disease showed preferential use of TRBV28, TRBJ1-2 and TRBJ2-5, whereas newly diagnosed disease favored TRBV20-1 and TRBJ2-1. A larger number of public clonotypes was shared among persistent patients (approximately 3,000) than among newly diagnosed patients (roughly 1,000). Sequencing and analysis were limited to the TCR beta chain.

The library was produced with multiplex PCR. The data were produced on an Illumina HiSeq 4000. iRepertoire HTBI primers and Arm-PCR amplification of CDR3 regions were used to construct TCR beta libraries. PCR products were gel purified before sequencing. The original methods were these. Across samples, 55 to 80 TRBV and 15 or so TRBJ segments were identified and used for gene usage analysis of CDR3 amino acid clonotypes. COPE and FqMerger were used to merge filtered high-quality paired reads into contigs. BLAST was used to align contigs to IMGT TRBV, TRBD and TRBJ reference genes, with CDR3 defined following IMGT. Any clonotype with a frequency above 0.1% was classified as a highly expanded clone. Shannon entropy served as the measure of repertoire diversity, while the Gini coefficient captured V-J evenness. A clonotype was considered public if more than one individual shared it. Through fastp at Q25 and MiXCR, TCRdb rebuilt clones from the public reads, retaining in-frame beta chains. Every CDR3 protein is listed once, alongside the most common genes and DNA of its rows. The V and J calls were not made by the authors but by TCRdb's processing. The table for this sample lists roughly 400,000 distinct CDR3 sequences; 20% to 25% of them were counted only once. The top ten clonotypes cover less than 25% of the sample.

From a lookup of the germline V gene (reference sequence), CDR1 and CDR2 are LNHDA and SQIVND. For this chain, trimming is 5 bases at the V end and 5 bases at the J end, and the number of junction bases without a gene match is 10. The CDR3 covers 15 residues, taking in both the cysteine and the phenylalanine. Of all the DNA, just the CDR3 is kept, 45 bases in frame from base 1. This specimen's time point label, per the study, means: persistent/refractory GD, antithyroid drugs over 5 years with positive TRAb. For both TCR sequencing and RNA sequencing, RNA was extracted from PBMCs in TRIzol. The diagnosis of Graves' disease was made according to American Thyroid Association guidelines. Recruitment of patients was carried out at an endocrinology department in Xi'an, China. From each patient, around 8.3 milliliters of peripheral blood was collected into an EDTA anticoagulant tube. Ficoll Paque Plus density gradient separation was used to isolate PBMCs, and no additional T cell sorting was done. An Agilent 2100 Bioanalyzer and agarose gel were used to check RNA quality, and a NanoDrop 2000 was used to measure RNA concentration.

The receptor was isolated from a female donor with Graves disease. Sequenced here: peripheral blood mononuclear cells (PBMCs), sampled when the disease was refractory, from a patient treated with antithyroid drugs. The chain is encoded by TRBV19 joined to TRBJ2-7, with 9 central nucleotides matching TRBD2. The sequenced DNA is TGTGCCAGTAGTTCCGCCGGGACTAGCTTGGACGAGCAGTACTTC. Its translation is CASSSAGTSLDEQYF.